The 21 T cell receptor beta chains presented below share a single source sample, sequenced in a study of blood T cell repertoires in COVID-19. Clones were read by immunoSEQ multiplex PCR, and TCRdb kept only the in-frame ones, dropping some. The sample has roughly 150,000 clones, approximately 86% seen once. Specimen: peripheral blood. All receptors derive from a woman aged 80 or over with COVID-19, enrolled during active disease.

The CDR3 nucleotides read TGTGCCAGCAGTGCCCTCTCCGCGGGTTTAGGACGGGGGACCGGGGAGCTGTTTTTT. Translation: CASSALSAGLGRGTGELFF. The chain joins TRBV6-1 to TRBJ2-2; possibly TRBD2 for D (6 bases). CDR1 MNHNS and CDR2 SASEGT come from the germline V gene. The CDR3 runs 19 residues. V was shortened by 4 bases and J by 5 bases, with 26 bases between the two germline ends.

V is TRBV7-9 and J is TRBJ1-6, with a possible D match to TRBD1 (5 bases). This CDR3 comprises 12 residues. Trimming shortened V by 5 bases and J by 8 bases, and 7 bases separated the two germline ends. Germline CDR1 reads SEHNR; CDR2 reads FQNEAQ (reference sequence). The CDR3 DNA is TGTGCCAGCAGCACAGGAGATTCACCCCTCCACTTT. Protein product: CASSTGDSPLHF.

In its sample, this clone was seen a few times. The rearrangement uses TRBV11-3 and TRBJ2-2, with D tentatively TRBD1 (6 bases). CDR1 SGHNT and CDR2 YENEEA come from the germline V gene. The CDR3 loop spans 16 amino acids. The germline V and J ends were trimmed by 5 bases and 5 bases, with 18 bases remaining between them. The CDR3 nucleotides are TGTGCCAGCAGCCCGACGTCAGGGGCCCGGACCGGGGAGCTGTTTTTT. This codes for CASSPTSGARTGELFF.

The V call is TRBV30, the J call TRBJ2-1; D remains unclear. CDR3 size: 18 residues. V lost 3 bases and J 8 bases, leaving 29 bases between the germline ends. Germline V gene lookup returns CDR1 GTSNPN and CDR2 SVGIG (reference sequence). In DNA, the CDR3 is TGTGCCTGGAGACCCCGTGGAGTTCCTTTCGGTCACTGCGATGAGCAGTTCTTC. Its protein product is CAWRPRGVPFGHCDEQFF.

This chain connects TRBV28 to TRBJ1-6; TRBD1 aligns across 9 bases. CDR1 and CDR2 from the germline V gene are MDHEN and SYDVKM. V gave up 6 bases and J gave up 10 bases; unmatched junction bases: 16. The CDR3 runs 17 residues. Here the CDR3 reads CASSPPGQGGYRSPLHF. CDR3 DNA: TGTGCCAGCAGCCCTCCGGGACAGGGAGGCTACCGCTCACCCCTCCACTTT.

V and J are TRBV5-1 and TRBJ1-4; TRBD1 matches at 7 bases. Germline-derived CDR1 and CDR2 are SGHRS and YFSETQ. The V segment lost 4 bases and the J segment 3 bases; nucleotides outside the gene matches: 3. This CDR3 is 14 amino acids long. Here the CDR3 DNA reads TGCGCCAGCAGCGCAGGGACAGCTAATGAAAAACTGTTTTTT. This gives the protein CASSAGTANEKLFF.

The rearrangement uses TRBV24-1 and TRBJ1-1; D may be TRBD1 (5 bases). Germline V CDR1 and CDR2: KGHDR, SFDVKD. The ends were cut back, 9 bases at V and 4 bases at J, with 14 bases in the middle. The CDR3 spans 13 residues. The CDR3 spells CATGQGVGTEAFF. The DNA for the CDR3 is TGTGCCACCGGTCAGGGCGTGGGCACTGAAGCTTTCTTT.

This rearrangement joins TRBV14 to TRBJ2-1; 7 nucleotides line up with TRBD1. The CDR3 runs 17 residues. Germline CDR1 and CDR2: SGHDN and FVKESK. V shed 1 base and J 3 bases; nucleotides not matched to a gene: 9. For the CDR3, the DNA is TGTGCCAGCAGCCAAGGGGGACAGTCTTTGGTCTACAATGAGCAGTTCTTC. It yields the protein CASSQGGQSLVYNEQFF. Variable domain in full (rest from reference TRBV14 and TRBJ2-1): EAGVTQFPSHSVIEKGQTVTLRCDPISGHDNLYWYRRVMGKEIKFLLHFVKESKQDESGMPNNRFLAERTGGTYSTLKVQPAELEDSGVYFCASSQGGQSLVYNEQFFGPGTRLTVL.

This sequence joins TRBV28 and TRBJ2-7, with D possibly being TRBD2 (6 bases). Per germline, CDR1 MDHEN and CDR2 SYDVKM. V lost 6 bases to trimming and J lost 2 bases, with 17 bases between them. This CDR3 comprises 15 residues. CDR3 residues: CASSRPGLSTYEQYF. CDR3 in DNA: TGTGCCAGCAGCCGCCCGGGACTGAGTACCTACGAGCAGTACTTC.

The chain couples TRBV7-8 to TRBJ1-1; possibly TRBD1 for D (6 bases). The CDR3 has 14 amino acids. V lost 6 bases to trimming and J lost 0 bases, with 11 bases between them. Germline lookup yields CDR1 SGHVS and CDR2 FQNEAQ. CDR3 in amino acids: CASRAGTLNTEAFF. CDR3 nucleotides: TGTGCCAGCAGGGCCGGGACACTGAACACTGAAGCTTTCTTT.

The V and J genes are TRBV25-1 and TRBJ2-5; perhaps TRBD2 as D (6 bases). V lost 3 bases and J lost 5, with 10 bases in between. This CDR3 contains 13 residues. CDR1 is MGHDK, CDR2 SYGVNS, per germline. The CDR3 DNA follows: TGTGCCAGCAGTGATCCAGGGAGGGAGACCCAGTACTTC. It encodes CASSDPGRETQYF.

The V gene is TRBV18, the J gene TRBJ1-6, with TRBD1 matching 8 bases. The CDR3 covers 16 residues. The V and J ends lost 3 bases and 5 bases, in that order; junction bases with no gene match: 6. Germline CDR1 KGHSH, CDR2 LQKENI. The DNA of the CDR3 is TGTGCCAGCTCACCCGGACAGGGTTCGGATAATTCACCCCTCCACTTT. This translates into CASSPGQGSDNSPLHF.

The rearrangement links TRBV24-1 to TRBJ1-2, with 9 bases aligning to TRBD1. With 3 bases clipped from V and 7 bases from J, the junction kept 8 bases outside the gene matches. Germline assignment: CDR1 KGHDR and CDR2 SFDVKD. The length of the CDR3 is 15 residues. CDR3 coding DNA: TGTGCCACCAGTGATGGGGGACAGGGAGCAGGTGGCTACACCTTC. This gives the protein CATSDGGQGAGGYTF.

V and J are TRBV7-6 and TRBJ2-1; 9 bases are shared with TRBD1. With 5 bases clipped from V and 5 bases from J, the junction kept 13 bases outside the gene matches. The CDR3 is made up of 17 amino acids. Germline V gene sequence: CDR1 SGHVS, CDR2 FNYEAQ. The CDR3 region is CASSLLPGTGRNNEQFF. For the CDR3, the DNA is TGTGCCAGCAGCCTCCTCCCCGGGACAGGGAGAAACAATGAGCAGTTCTTC.

The genes are TRBV6-5 and TRBJ1-1, with unresolved D. V lost 2 bases and J 7 bases, leaving 8 bases between the germline ends. The CDR3 extends over 12 amino acids. Germline values: CDR1 MNHEY, CDR2 SVGAGI. In nucleotides, the CDR3 is TGTGCCAGCAGTTACAGGGAGGGTGAAGCTTTCTTT. This translates into CASSYREGEAFF.

This chain joins TRBV20-1 and TRBJ2-7, with D unclear. Germline CDR1 and CDR2: DFQATT and SNEGSKA (reference sequence). The CDR3 spans 13 residues. Deletions cut 3 bases from V and 3 bases from J, with 12 bases between. The CDR3 DNA sequence: TGCAGTGCTAGTGATGGCCCCATCTACGAGCAGTACTTC. Protein sequence: CSASDGPIYEQYF.

This chain uses TRBV14 with TRBJ1-1, with 8 nucleotides matching TRBD1. The CDR3 runs 13 residues. V gave up 4 bases and J gave up 5 bases; unmatched junction bases: 3. CDR1 is SGHDN, CDR2 FVKESK, per germline. CDR3 in DNA: TGTGCCAGCAGCCTTGGACAGGGAACTGAAGCTTTCTTT. Amino acid sequence: CASSLGQGTEAFF.

V is TRBV28 and J is TRBJ2-3, with 8 bases matching TRBD2. The CDR3 is 16 amino acids. With 5 bases clipped from V and 0 bases from J, the junction kept 7 bases outside the gene matches. The germline V gene encodes CDR1 MDHEN and CDR2 SYDVKM. CDR3 bases: TGTGCCAGCAGTCGGATAGCGGGACATAGCACAGATACGCAGTATTTT. Translation: CASSRIAGHSTDTQYF.

V usage is TRBV9 and J usage is TRBJ2-5, with 9 bases fitting TRBD1. CDR1 is SGDLS, CDR2 YYNGEE, per germline. Trimming removed 5 bases from V and 1 base from J; junction bases left unmatched: 6. This CDR3 region has 15 residues. CDR3 residues: CASSGTGRSQETQYF. The CDR3 DNA reads as TGTGCCAGCAGTGGGACAGGGAGAAGCCAAGAGACCCAGTACTTC.

The rearrangement links TRBV6-5 to TRBJ1-1, with a possible D match to TRBD1 (5 bases). V lost 4 bases and J 3 bases, leaving 9 bases between the germline ends. The CDR3 sequence is 13 residues long. The germline V gene has CDR1 MNHEY and CDR2 SVGAGI. This chain's CDR3 is CASSWGVDTEAFF. CDR3 sequence (DNA): TGTGCCAGCAGTTGGGGGGTGGACACTGAAGCTTTCTTT.

The table lists this clone with a count of one. The V gene is TRBV2, the J gene TRBJ2-5; D is possibly TRBD1 (6 bases). With 8 bases removed from V and 5 bases from J, the gap between germline ends came to 9 bases. The CDR3 is 11 residues long. CDR1 SNHLY and CDR2 FYNNEI come from the germline V gene. The CDR3 bases are TGTGCCAGCGGGGGCTTGGAGACCCAGTACTTC. Encoded protein: CASGGLETQYF. Supplemented by reference TRBV2 and TRBJ2-5, the full variable domain reads EPEVTQTPSHQVTQMGQEVILRCVPISNHLYFYWYRQILGQKVEFLVSFYNNEISEKSEIFDDQFSVERPDGSNFTLKIRSTKLEDSAMYFCASGGLETQYFGPGTRLLVL.